The clone carrying this T cell receptor beta chain was picked up a small number of times. Its antigen is not known. V gave up 1 base and J gave up 6 bases, with 11 bases separating them. Per germline, CDR1 SGDLS and CDR2 YYNGEE. The CDR3 has 13 residues. This entry belongs to a study of neoadjuvant anti-PD-1 for oral cavity cancer. About the research overall: Around day 43, patients without progression received a fourth nivolumab dose before surgery.

TCRdb's table, derived via immunoSEQ multiplex PCR, lists solely in-frame clones and lacks some. This sample has tens of thousands of clones, with 25% to 30% found just once. Specified time point: after neoadjuvant nivolumab, at surgical resection. These newly diagnosed stage II-IVA oral cavity squamous cell carcinoma patients had no prior systemic or radiation treatment. Study results and limitations: Pretreatment Treg/Th17 ratio correlated inversely with post-treatment tumor clonality. Post-treatment tumors with larger preexisting clones showed more shrinkage.

This TCR was sampled from a person aged 35-79 years with oral cavity squamous cell carcinoma. The chain combines TRBV9 with TRBJ2-7; D is ambiguous. The specimen was tumor tissue, collected after nivolumab (anti-PD-1) treatment. The CDR3 DNA follows: TGTGCCAGCAGCGTACTATTACAGAGCGAGCAGTACTTC. Translated: CASSVLLQSEQYF. Full variable domain (missing parts from reference TRBV9 and TRBJ2-7): DSGVTQTPKHLITATGQRVTLRCSPRSGDLSVYWYQQSLDQGLQFLIQYYNGEERAKGNILERFSAQQFPDLHSELNLSSLELGDSALYFCASSVLLQSEQYFGPGTRLTVT.